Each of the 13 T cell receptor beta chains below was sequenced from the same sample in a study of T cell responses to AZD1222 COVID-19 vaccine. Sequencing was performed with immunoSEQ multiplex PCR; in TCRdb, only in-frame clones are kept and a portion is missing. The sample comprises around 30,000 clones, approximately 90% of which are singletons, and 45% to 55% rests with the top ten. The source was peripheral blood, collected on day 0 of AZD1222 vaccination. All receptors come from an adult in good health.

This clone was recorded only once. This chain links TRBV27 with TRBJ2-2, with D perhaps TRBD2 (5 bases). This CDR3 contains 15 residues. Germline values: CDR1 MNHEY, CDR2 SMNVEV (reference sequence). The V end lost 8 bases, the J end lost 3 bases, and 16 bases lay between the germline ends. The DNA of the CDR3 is TGTGCCAGCGCCATTCGAGGGATTCACACCGGGGAGCTGTTTTTT. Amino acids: CASAIRGIHTGELFF.

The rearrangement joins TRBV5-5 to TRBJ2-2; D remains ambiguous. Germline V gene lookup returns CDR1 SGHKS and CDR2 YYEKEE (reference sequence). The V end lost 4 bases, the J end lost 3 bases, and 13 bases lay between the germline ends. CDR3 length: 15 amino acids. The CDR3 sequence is CASSLWAVYTGELFF. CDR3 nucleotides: TGTGCCAGCAGCCTTTGGGCAGTGTACACCGGGGAGCTGTTTTTT.

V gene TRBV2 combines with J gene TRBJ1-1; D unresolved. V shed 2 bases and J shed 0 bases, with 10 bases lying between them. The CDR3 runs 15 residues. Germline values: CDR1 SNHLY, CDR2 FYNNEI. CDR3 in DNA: TGTGCCAGCAGTGAATTTGGTCAGCTGAACACTGAAGCTTTCTTT. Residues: CASSEFGQLNTEAFF. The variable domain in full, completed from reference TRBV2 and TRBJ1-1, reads EPEVTQTPSHQVTQMGQEVILRCVPISNHLYFYWYRQILGQKVEFLVSFYNNEISEKSEIFDDQFSVERPDGSNFTLKIRSTKLEDSAMYFCASSEFGQLNTEAFFGQGTRLTVV.

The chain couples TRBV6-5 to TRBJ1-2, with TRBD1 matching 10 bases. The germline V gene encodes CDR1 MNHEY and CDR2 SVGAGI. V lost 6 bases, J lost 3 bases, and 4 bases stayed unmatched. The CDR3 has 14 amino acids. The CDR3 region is CASRPDRGHYGYTF. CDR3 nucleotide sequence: TGTGCCAGCAGACCCGACAGGGGGCACTATGGCTACACCTTC.

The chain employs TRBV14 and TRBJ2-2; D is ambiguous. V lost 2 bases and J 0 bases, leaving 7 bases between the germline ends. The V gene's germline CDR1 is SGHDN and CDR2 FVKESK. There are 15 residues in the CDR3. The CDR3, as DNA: TGTGCCAGCAGCCAACAACTACCGAACACCGGGGAGCTGTTTTTT. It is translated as CASSQQLPNTGELFF.

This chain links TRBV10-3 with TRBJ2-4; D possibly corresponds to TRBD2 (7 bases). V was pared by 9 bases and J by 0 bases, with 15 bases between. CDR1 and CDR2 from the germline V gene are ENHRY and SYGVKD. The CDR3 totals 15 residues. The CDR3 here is CAIGGGPGAKNIQYF. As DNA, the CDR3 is TGTGCCATAGGGGGGGGACCGGGAGCCAAAAACATTCAGTACTTC.

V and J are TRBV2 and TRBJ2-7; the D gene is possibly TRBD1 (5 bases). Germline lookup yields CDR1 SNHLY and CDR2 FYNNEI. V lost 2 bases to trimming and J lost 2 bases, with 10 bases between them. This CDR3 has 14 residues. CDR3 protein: CASSEQGYTYEQYF. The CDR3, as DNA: TGTGCCAGCAGTGAACAGGGATACACCTACGAGCAGTACTTC.

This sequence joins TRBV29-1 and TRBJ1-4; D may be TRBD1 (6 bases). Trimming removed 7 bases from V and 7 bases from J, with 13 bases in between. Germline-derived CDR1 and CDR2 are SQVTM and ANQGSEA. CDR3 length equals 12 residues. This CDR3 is CSARTGPEKLFF. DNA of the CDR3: TGCAGCGCCAGAACAGGGCCTGAAAAACTGTTTTTT.

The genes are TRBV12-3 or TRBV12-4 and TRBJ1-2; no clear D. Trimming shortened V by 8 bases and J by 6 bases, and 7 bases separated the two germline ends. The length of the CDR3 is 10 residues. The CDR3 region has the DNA TGTGCCAGCGAGGGAAATGGCTACACCTTC. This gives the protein CASEGNGYTF.

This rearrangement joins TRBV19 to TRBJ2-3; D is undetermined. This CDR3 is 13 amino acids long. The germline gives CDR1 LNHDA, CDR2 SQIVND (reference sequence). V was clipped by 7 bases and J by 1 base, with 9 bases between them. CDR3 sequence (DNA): TGTGCCAGTAAGGTCCGGGGCACAGATACGCAGTATTTT. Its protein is CASKVRGTDTQYF.

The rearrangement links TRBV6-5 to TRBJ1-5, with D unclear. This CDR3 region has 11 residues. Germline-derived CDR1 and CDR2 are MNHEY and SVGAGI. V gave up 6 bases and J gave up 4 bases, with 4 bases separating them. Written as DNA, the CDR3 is TGTGCCAGCAGGAAAAATCAGCCCCAGCATTTT. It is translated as CASRKNQPQHF.

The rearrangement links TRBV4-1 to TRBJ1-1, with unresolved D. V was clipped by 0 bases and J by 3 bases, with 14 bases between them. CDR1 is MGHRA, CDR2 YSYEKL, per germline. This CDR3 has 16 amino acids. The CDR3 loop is CASSQDTVGGYTEAFF. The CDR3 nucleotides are TGCGCCAGCAGCCAAGATACCGTAGGTGGGTACACTGAAGCTTTCTTT.

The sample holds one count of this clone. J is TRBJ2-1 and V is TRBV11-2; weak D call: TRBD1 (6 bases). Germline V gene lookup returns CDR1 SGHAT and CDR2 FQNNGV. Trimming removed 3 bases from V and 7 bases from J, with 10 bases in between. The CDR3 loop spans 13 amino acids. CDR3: CASSLNRVNEQFF. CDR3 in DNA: TGTGCCAGCAGCTTGAACAGGGTAAATGAGCAGTTCTTC.